The 2 T cell receptor beta chains below come from one sample, sequenced in a study of blood T cell repertoires in COVID-19. Sequencing used immunoSEQ multiplex PCR; TCRdb keeps in-frame clones, though not all of them. The data hold over 75,000 clones, with 80% to 90% observed a single time. What was sequenced was peripheral blood. These TCRs come from a man aged 50-60 years with COVID-19, enrolled during active disease.

J is TRBJ1-6 and V is TRBV4-1; 9 nucleotides match TRBD1. Germline V CDR1 and CDR2: MGHRA, YSYEKL. V dropped 1 base and J dropped 10; count of bases not matched to a gene: 8. CDR3 size: 16 residues. Written as DNA, the CDR3 is TGCGCCAGCAGCCAAGTCGGGACAGGGTCATTGTCACCCCTCCACTTT. Translating gives CASSQVGTGSLSPLHF.

This chain links TRBV27 with TRBJ1-2; D gene uncertain. The germline CDR1 and CDR2 sequences are MNHEY and SMNVEV (reference sequence). V lost 7 bases and J 3 bases, leaving 21 bases between the germline ends. The CDR3 loop spans 16 amino acids. In DNA form, the CDR3 reads TGTGCCAGCAATCCTTCCATTCTGGGGAGTTACTATGGCTACACCTTC. It yields the protein CASNPSILGSYYGYTF.